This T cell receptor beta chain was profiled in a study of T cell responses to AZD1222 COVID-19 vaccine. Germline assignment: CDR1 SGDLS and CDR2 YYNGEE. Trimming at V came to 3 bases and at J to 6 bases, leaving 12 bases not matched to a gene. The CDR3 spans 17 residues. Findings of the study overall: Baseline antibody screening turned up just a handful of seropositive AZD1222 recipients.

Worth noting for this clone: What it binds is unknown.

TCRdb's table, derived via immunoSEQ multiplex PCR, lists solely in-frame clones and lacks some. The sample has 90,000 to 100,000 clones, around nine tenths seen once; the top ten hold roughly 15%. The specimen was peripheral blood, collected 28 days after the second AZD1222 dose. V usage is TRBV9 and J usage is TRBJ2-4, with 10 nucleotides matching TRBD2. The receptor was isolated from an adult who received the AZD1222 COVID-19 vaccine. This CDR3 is CASSERGGAGGVNIQYF. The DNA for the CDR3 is TGTGCCAGCAGCGAACGAGGGGGAGCGGGAGGGGTAAACATTCAGTACTTC.